This T cell receptor (beta chain) was retrieved from a study of shared T cell receptors in the human thymus. Here immunoSEQ multiplex PCR was the method, and the copy in TCRdb shows in-frame clones only, minus some. The sample includes hundreds of thousands of clones, 70% to 90% of them seen just once. Germline V gives CDR1 LNHDA, CDR2 SQIVND (reference sequence). CDR3 length: 15 amino acids. V lost 3 bases, J lost 4 bases, and 12 bases lay in between. This clone was counted a single time. These sequences were also reported in another study, on human thymus T cells. From that paper: Healthy Finnish infants undergoing corrective surgery for congenital heart defects were the donors. Thymus tissue was removed during corrective cardiac surgery.

The chain combines TRBV19 with TRBJ2-2; D unclear. Sequencing used thymocytes. This TCR was sampled from a boy younger than two with a congenital heart defect. The CDR3 bases are TGTGCCAGTAGTATCCTCGCGGAGACCACCGGGGAGCTGTTTTTT. Translation: CASSILAETTGELFF.